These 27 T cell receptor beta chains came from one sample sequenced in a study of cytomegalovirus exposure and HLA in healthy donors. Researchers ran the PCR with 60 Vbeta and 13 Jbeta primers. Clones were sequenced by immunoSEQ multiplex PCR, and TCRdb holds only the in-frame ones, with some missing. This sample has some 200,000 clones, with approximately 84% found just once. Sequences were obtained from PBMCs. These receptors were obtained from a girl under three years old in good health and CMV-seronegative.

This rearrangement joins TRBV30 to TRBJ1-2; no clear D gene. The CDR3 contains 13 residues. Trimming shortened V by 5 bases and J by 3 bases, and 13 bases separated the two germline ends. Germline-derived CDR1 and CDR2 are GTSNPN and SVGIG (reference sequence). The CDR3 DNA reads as TGTGCCTGGGAGACACTCGTGGACTATGGCTACACCTTC. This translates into CAWETLVDYGYTF.

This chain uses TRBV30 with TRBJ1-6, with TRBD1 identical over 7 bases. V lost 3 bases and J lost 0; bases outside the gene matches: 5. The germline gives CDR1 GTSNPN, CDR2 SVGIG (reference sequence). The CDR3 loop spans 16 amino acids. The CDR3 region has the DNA TGTGCCTGGAGGGGGACAGAGAGCTCCTATAATTCACCCCTCCACTTT. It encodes CAWRGTESSYNSPLHF. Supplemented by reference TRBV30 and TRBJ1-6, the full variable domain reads SQTIHQWPATLVQPVGSPLSLECTVEGTSNPNLYWYRQAAGRGLQLLFYSVGIGQISSEVPQNLSASRPQDRQFILSSKKLLLSDSGFYLCAWRGTESSYNSPLHFGNGTRLTVT.

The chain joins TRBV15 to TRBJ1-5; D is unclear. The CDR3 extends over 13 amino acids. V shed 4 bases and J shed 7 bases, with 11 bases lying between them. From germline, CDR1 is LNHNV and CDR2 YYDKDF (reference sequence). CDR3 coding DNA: TGTGCCACCAGCATGACCGGGGTACAGCCCCAGCATTTT. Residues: CATSMTGVQPQHF.

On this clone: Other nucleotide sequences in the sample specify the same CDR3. CDR3 protein: CASSAPSYEQFF. The DNA for the CDR3 is TGTGCCAGCAGCGCACCTAGCTATGAGCAGTTCTTC. V usage is TRBV9 and J usage is TRBJ2-1, with a weak D call TRBD2 (5 bases). Per the germline V gene, CDR1 is SGDLS and CDR2 is YYNGEE. The CDR3 sequence is 12 residues long. Trimming removed 3 bases at V and 8 bases at J, with 9 bases between.

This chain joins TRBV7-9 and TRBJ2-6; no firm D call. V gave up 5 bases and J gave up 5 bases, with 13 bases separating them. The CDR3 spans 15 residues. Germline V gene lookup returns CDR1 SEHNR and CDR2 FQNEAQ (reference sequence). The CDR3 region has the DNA TGTGCCAGCAGCGCGCACGGGTCTAGGGCCAACGTCCTGACTTTC. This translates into CASSAHGSRANVLTF. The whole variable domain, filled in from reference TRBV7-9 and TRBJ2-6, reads DTGVSQNPRHKITKRGQNVTFRCDPISEHNRLYWYRQTLGQGPEFLTYFQNEAQLEKSRLLSDRFSAERPKGSFSTLEIQRTEQGDSAMYLCASSAHGSRANVLTFGAGSRLTVL.

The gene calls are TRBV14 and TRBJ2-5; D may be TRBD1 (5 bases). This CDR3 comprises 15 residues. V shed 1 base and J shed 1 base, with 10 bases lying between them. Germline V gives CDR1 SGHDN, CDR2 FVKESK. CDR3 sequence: CASSQAYRRQETQYF. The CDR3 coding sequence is TGTGCCAGCAGCCAAGCGTACAGGCGCCAAGAGACCCAGTACTTC.

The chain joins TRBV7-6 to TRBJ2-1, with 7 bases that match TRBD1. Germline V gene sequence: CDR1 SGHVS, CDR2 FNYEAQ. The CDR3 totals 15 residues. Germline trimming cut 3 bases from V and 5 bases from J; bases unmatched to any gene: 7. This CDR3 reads CASSFPGTVHNEQFF. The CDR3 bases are TGTGCCAGCAGCTTTCCTGGGACAGTTCACAATGAGCAGTTCTTC.

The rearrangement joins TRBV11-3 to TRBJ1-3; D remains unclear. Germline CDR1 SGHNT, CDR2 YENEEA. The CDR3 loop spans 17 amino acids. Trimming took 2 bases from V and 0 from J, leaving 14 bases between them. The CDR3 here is CASSLWHSKLSGNTIYF. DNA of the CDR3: TGTGCCAGCAGCTTATGGCACAGTAAACTCTCTGGAAACACCATATATTTT.

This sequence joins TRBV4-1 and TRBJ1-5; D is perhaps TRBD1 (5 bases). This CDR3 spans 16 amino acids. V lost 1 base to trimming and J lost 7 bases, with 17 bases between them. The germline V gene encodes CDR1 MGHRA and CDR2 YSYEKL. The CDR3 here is CASSQAVIPKGQPQHF. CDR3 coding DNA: TGCGCCAGCAGCCAAGCTGTCATCCCAAAGGGGCAGCCCCAGCATTTT.

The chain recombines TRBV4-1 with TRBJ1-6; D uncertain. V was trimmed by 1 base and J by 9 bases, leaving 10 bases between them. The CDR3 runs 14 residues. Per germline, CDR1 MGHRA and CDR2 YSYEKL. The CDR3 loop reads CASSQGDFGSPLHF. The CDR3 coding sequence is TGCGCCAGCAGCCAAGGAGACTTTGGTTCACCCCTCCACTTT.

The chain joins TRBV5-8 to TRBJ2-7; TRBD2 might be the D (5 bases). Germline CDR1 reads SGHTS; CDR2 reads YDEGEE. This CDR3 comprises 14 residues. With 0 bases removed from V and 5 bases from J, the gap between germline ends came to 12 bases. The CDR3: CASSLEGVVHEQYF. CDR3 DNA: TGTGCCAGCAGCTTGGAGGGAGTTGTGCACGAGCAGTACTTC.

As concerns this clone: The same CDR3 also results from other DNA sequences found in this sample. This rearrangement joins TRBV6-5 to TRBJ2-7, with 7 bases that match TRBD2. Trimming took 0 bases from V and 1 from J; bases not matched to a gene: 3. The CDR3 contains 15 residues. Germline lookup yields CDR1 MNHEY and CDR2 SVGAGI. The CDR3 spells CASSYSSSGSYEQYF. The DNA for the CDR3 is TGTGCCAGCAGTTACTCGTCTAGCGGATCCTACGAGCAGTACTTC.

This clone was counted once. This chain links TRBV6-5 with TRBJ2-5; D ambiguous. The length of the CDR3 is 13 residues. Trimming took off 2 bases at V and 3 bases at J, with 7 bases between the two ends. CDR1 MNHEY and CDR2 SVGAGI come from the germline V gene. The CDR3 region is CASSYHRKETQYF. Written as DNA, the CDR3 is TGTGCCAGCAGTTACCACAGAAAAGAGACCCAGTACTTC.

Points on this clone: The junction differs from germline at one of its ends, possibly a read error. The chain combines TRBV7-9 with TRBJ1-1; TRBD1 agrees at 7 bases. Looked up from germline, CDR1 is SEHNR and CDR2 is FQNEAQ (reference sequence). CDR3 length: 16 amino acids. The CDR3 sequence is CSSSLEIWTGNTEAFF. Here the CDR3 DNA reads TGTTCCAGCAGCTTAGAGATTTGGACAGGGAACACTGAAGCTTTCTTT.

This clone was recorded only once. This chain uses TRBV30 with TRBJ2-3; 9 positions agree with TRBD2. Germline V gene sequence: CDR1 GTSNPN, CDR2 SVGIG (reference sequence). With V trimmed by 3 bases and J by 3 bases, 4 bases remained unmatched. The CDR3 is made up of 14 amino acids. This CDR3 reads CAWRVAGVTDTQYF. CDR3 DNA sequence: TGTGCCTGGAGGGTAGCGGGAGTGACAGATACGCAGTATTTT. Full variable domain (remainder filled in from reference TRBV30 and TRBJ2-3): SQTIHQWPATLVQPVGSPLSLECTVEGTSNPNLYWYRQAAGRGLQLLFYSVGIGQISSEVPQNLSASRPQDRQFILSSKKLLLSDSGFYLCAWRVAGVTDTQYFGPGTRLTVL.

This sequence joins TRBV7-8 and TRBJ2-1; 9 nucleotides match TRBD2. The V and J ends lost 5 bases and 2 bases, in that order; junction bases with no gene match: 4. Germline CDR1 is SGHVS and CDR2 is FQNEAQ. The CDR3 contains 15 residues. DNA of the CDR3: TGTGCCAGCAGCGGCACTAGCGGGCCCTACAATGAGCAGTTCTTC. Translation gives CASSGTSGPYNEQFF.

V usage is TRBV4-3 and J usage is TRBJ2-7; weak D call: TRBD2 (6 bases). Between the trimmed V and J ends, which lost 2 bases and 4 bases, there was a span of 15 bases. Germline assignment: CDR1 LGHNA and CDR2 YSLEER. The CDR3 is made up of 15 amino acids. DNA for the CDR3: TGCGCCAGCAGCCAAAGGCGGGACTCTCCTTACGAGCAGTACTTC. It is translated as CASSQRRDSPYEQYF.

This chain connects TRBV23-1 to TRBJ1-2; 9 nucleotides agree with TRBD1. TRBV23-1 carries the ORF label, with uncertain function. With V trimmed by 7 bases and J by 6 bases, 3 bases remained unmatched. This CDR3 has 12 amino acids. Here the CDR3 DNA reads TGCGCCAGCATATGGACAGGGGATGGCTACACCTTC. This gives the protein CASIWTGDGYTF.

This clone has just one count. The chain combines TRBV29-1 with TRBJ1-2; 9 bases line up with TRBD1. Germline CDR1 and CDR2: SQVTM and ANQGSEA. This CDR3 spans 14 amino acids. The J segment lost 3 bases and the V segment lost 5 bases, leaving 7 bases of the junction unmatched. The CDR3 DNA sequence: TGCAGCGTTTGGGGGACAGGGTACTACTATGGCTACACCTTC. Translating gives CSVWGTGYYYGYTF. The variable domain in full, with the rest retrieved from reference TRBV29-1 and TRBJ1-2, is SAVISQKPSRDICQRGTSLTIQCQVDSQVTMMFWYRQQPGQSLTLIATANQGSEATYESGFVIDKFPISRPNLTFSTLTVSNMSPEDSSIYLCSVWGTGYYYGYTFGSGTRLTVV.

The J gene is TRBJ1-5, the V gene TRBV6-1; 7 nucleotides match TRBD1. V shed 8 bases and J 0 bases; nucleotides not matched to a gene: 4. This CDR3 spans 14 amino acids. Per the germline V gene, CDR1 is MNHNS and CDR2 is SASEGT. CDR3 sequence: CASGTAYSNQPQHF. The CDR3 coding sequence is TGTGCCAGCGGGACAGCCTATAGCAATCAGCCCCAGCATTTT.

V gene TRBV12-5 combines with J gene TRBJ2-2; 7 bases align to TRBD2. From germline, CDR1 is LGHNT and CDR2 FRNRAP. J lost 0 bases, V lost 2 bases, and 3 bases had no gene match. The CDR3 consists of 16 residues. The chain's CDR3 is CASGLSGAANTGELFF. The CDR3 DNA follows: TGTGCTAGTGGTTTGAGCGGGGCCGCGAACACCGGGGAGCTGTTTTTT.

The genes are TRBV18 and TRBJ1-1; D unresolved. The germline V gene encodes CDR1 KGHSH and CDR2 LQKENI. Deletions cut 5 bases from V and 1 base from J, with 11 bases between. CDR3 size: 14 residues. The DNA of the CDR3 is TGTGCCAGCTCAGATCGGGAGACGAACACTGAAGCTTTCTTT. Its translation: CASSDRETNTEAFF.

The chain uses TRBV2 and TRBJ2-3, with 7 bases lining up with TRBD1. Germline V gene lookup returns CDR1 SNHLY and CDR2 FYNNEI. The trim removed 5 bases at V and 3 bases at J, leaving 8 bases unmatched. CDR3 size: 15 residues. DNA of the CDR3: TGTGCCAGCAGTAACAGGGACAGCTTGACAGATACGCAGTATTTT. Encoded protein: CASSNRDSLTDTQYF. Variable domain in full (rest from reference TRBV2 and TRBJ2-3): EPEVTQTPSHQVTQMGQEVILRCVPISNHLYFYWYRQILGQKVEFLVSFYNNEISEKSEIFDDQFSVERPDGSNFTLKIRSTKLEDSAMYFCASSNRDSLTDTQYFGPGTRLTVL.

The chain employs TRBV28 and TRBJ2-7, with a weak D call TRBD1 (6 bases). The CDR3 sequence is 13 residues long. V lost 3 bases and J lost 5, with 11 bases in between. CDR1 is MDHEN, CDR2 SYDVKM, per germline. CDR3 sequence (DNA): TGTGCCAGCAGTTTTACAGGGTCTGACGAGCAGTACTTC. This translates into CASSFTGSDEQYF.

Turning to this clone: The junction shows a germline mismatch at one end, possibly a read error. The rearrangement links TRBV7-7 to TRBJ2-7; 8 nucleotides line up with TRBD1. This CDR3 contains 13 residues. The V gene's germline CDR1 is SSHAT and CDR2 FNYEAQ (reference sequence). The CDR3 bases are TGTGCTAGCAGCTTAGGACAGGGCGACGAGCAGTACTTC. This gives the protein CASSLGQGDEQYF.

This chain's CDR3 is CASSPRDLGGYTF. In nucleotides, the CDR3 is TGTGCCAGCAGTCCCAGGGATTTGGGGGGCTACACCTTC. J is TRBJ1-2 and V is TRBV27; D may be TRBD1 (5 bases). Trimming left V 5 bases short and J 8 bases short, with 15 bases between. CDR1 is MNHEY, CDR2 SMNVEV, per germline (reference sequence). This CDR3 region has 13 residues.

CDR3 nucleotides: TGCGCCAGCAGCCAAGATTTGGCAGGACAAGAGACCCAGTACTTC. As protein: CASSQDLAGQETQYF. This sequence joins TRBV4-1 and TRBJ2-5; D not certain. CDR1 and CDR2 (germline): MGHRA, YSYEKL. V lost 0 bases and J lost 2, with 10 bases in between. CDR3 length equals 15 residues.